Sequencing of this T cell receptor beta chain was carried out in a study of OX40 agonist ivuxolimab in advanced cancers. Study context: The mean age was around 56 years, ranging from about 20 to 90, with about 87% of participants male. One patient with hepatocellular carcinoma and two with cutaneous melanoma, three in all, had partial responses. Enrollees could have had prior anti-PD-1, anti-PD-L1 or anti-CTLA-4 therapy, which 35% to 40% had received.

This table comes from immunoSEQ multiplex PCR, and its TCRdb copy is limited to in-frame clones, with some not included. Seen here are over 50,000 clones, around 81% observed once, and the top ten hold around 5%. From germline, CDR1 is SNHLY and CDR2 FYNNEI. The V segment lost 7 bases and the J segment 4 bases; nucleotides outside the gene matches: 9. The CDR3 contains 15 residues. This specimen consisted of CD4+ or CD8+ T cells sorted from blood, obtained in a trial of the OX40 agonist ivuxolimab. This clonotype was sampled from an adult with an advanced solid tumor such as melanoma, head and neck, liver or kidney cancer. The chain carries TRBV2 and TRBJ2-3; 9 bases align to TRBD2. CDR3 region: CASKPRGGASDTQYF. The CDR3 DNA reads as TGTGCCAGCAAACCTCGCGGGGGGGCTTCAGATACGCAGTATTTT.